A single sample gave rise to the 30 T cell receptor beta chains below, sequenced in a study of OX40 agonist ivuxolimab in advanced cancers. The method was immunoSEQ multiplex PCR; TCRdb's version includes in-frame clones alone and lacks a portion of them. Of tens of thousands of clones listed, about 93% are singletons. The sample was CD4+ or CD8+ T cells sorted from blood, taken in a trial of the OX40 agonist ivuxolimab. The receptors derive from an adult with an advanced solid tumor such as melanoma, head and neck, liver or kidney cancer.

The chain recombines TRBV7-8 with TRBJ2-1, with D unresolved. Germline V gene lookup returns CDR1 SGHVS and CDR2 FQNEAQ. Deletions cut 3 bases from V and 9 bases from J, with 12 bases between. The CDR3 spans 13 residues. The CDR3 sequence: CASSLSTGREQFF. CDR3 bases: TGTGCCAGCAGCTTGTCTACCGGGCGTGAGCAGTTCTTC.

The rearrangement uses TRBV5-1 and TRBJ2-3; 12 bases are a match to TRBD1. CDR1 and CDR2 from the germline V gene are SGHRS and YFSETQ. The CDR3 runs to 16 residues. Germline trimming cut 8 bases from V and 4 bases from J; bases unmatched to any gene: 11. As DNA, the CDR3 is TGCGCCAGACTACCGCGGGACAGGGGGCCCCCAGATACGCAGTATTTT. Translation: CARLPRDRGPPDTQYF.

The chain couples TRBV4-1 to TRBJ2-7; no firm D call. Between the trimmed V and J ends, which lost 0 bases and 1 base, there was a span of 13 bases. From germline, CDR1 is MGHRA and CDR2 YSYEKL. This CDR3 has 16 residues. The CDR3 DNA follows: TGCGCCAGCAGCCAAGATTTATTAGCTGAGTCCTACGAGCAGTACTTC. Its protein product is CASSQDLLAESYEQYF.

In nucleotides, the CDR3 is TGTGCCAGCAGCTTAGGAGGAGGGGGTGGCAATGAGCAGTTCTTC. It is translated as CASSLGGGGGNEQFF. This rearrangement joins TRBV7-8 to TRBJ2-1; D may be TRBD1 or TRBD2 (6 bases each). The V and J ends lost 1 base and 6 bases respectively, with 13 bases between them. Germline V gives CDR1 SGHVS, CDR2 FQNEAQ. CDR3 length equals 15 residues.

The chain joins TRBV7-8 to TRBJ1-2; the match to TRBD1 covers 9 bases. The CDR3 is made up of 16 amino acids. Germline V gene data show CDR1 as SGHVS and CDR2 as FQNEAQ. Germline trimming cut 5 bases from V and 1 base from J; bases unmatched to any gene: 8. The CDR3 nucleotides read TGTGCCAGCAGCGTCGGACAGGGGCCCGGTAACTATGGCTACACCTTC. Its protein is CASSVGQGPGNYGYTF.

As for this clone: In the same sample, other DNA sequences code for this CDR3. The rearrangement links TRBV28 to TRBJ2-5; TRBD2 matches at 11 bases. Germline CDR1 is MDHEN and CDR2 is SYDVKM. The junction had 8 bases not matched to a gene; V was cut back by 6 bases and J by 5 bases. This CDR3 is 15 amino acids long. CDR3 in amino acids: CASSFTGLAEETQYF. Here the CDR3 DNA reads TGTGCCAGCAGCTTTACGGGACTAGCGGAGGAGACCCAGTACTTC.

The chain has TRBV9 and TRBJ2-3, with 11 bases matching TRBD2. This CDR3 is built from 16 residues. Germline trimming cut 3 bases from V and 2 bases from J; bases unmatched to any gene: 5. The germline V gene encodes CDR1 SGDLS and CDR2 YYNGEE. The CDR3 here is CASSAGSGRATDTQYF. CDR3 DNA: TGTGCCAGCAGCGCCGGTAGCGGGAGGGCCACAGATACGCAGTATTTT.

The chain employs TRBV7-8 and TRBJ2-5; the D call may be TRBD1 or TRBD2 (6 bases each). CDR1 is SGHVS, CDR2 FQNEAQ, per germline. Trimming cost V 3 bases and J 9 bases, with 23 bases left between them. There are 16 residues in the CDR3. This CDR3 reads CASSLGHAGYRGAQYF. CDR3 coding DNA: TGTGCCAGCAGCTTGGGACACGCAGGATATAGGGGGGCCCAGTACTTC.

V usage is TRBV9 and J usage is TRBJ2-2; 11 nucleotides align to TRBD2. The CDR3 is made up of 15 amino acids. The V segment lost 0 bases and the J segment 10 bases; nucleotides outside the gene matches: 5. Looked up from germline, CDR1 is SGDLS and CDR2 is YYNGEE. The CDR3 nucleotides read TGTGCCAGCAGCGTAGAACTAGCGGGAGCCGCGGAGCTGTTTTTT. Protein: CASSVELAGAAELFF.

The chain joins TRBV2 to TRBJ1-2; 7 positions agree with TRBD1. CDR1 SNHLY and CDR2 FYNNEI come from the germline V gene. The V and J ends lost 6 bases and 8 bases, in that order; junction bases with no gene match: 3. This CDR3 spans 11 amino acids. Here the CDR3 DNA reads TGTGCCAGCAGGACAGGGTGGGGCTACACCTTC. Its translation is CASRTGWGYTF.

The gene calls are TRBV4-1 and TRBJ2-5, with 10 bases fitting TRBD1. Trimming took 4 bases from V and 1 from J; bases not matched to a gene: 3. Germline V gene data show CDR1 as MGHRA and CDR2 as YSYEKL. The CDR3 is 15 amino acids. The CDR3, as DNA: TGCGCCAGCAGCCCGGGACAGGGGATCCAAGAGACCCAGTACTTC. This encodes CASSPGQGIQETQYF.

This clone was picked up one time. The chain recombines TRBV21-1 with TRBJ2-2; the table's D gene call, TRBD2, was not cross checked with the DNA. TRBV21-1 is assigned pseudogene status. The CDR3 runs to 19 residues. CDR3 nucleotides: TGTGCCAGCAGCAAATTCCCTCGTCTGGCGGGAGTCAACACCGGGGAGCTGTTTTTT. It is translated as CASSKFPRLAGVNTGELFF.

This clone came up a few times. This chain links TRBV15 with TRBJ2-3; 7 bases map to TRBD2. The CDR3 consists of 17 residues. V lost 0 bases to trimming and J lost 2 bases; unmatched junction nucleotides: 8. From germline, CDR1 is LNHNV and CDR2 YYDKDF (reference sequence). The CDR3 spells CATSRDRVGGPTDTQYF. CDR3 coding DNA: TGTGCCACCAGCAGAGATCGGGTGGGAGGGCCCACAGATACGCAGTATTTT.

The chain combines TRBV5-4 with TRBJ1-1; D gene ambiguous. Germline V gene lookup returns CDR1 SGHNT and CDR2 YYREEE (reference sequence). V lost 4 bases and J 1 base, leaving 11 bases between the germline ends. The length of the CDR3 is 14 residues. The DNA of the CDR3 is TGTGCCAGCAGCACACTTTCTGGGAACACTGAAGCTTTCTTT. Its protein is CASSTLSGNTEAFF.

This chain joins TRBV11-2 and TRBJ1-1; D gene unclear. The length of the CDR3 is 13 residues. Germline loops: CDR1 SGHAT, CDR2 FQNNGV. The V and J ends lost 0 bases and 7 bases respectively, with 9 bases between them. CDR3: CASSLDLDSEAFF. DNA of the CDR3: TGTGCCAGCAGCTTAGATCTGGATAGTGAAGCTTTCTTT.

The chain carries TRBV6-5 and TRBJ2-3, with 8 bases identical to TRBD2. The germline gives CDR1 MNHEY, CDR2 SVGAGI. V dropped 5 bases and J dropped 3; count of bases not matched to a gene: 4. This CDR3 region has 14 residues. The CDR3 bases are TGTGCCAGCAGTCCCGTAGCGGGGACAGATACGCAGTATTTT. This codes for CASSPVAGTDTQYF.

The chain is built from TRBV9 and TRBJ2-1; 10 positions match TRBD2. Germline V CDR1 and CDR2: SGDLS, YYNGEE. Losses at the gene ends were 0 bases for V and 5 bases for J; bases not matched to a gene: 11. This CDR3 contains 18 residues. The CDR3 region is CASSVGDSGRLPDNEQFF. DNA for the CDR3: TGTGCCAGCAGCGTAGGGGATAGCGGGAGGCTCCCTGACAATGAGCAGTTCTTC.

The V gene is TRBV19, the J gene TRBJ2-5; D could derive from TRBD1 or TRBD2 (5 bases each). The end of the DNA is better explained by TRBJ2-7, so the J call may be wrong. CDR3 size: 14 residues. Germline CDR1 and CDR2: LNHDA and SQIVND (reference sequence). The CDR3 sequence: CASSISGASYEQYF. The DNA of the CDR3 is TGTGCCAGTAGTATTTCCGGGGCGTCCTACGAGCAGTACTTC.

The chain joins TRBV4-1 to TRBJ2-3; no reliable D call. The CDR3 spans 14 residues. Trimming removed 1 base from V and 0 bases from J, with 5 bases in between. The V gene's germline CDR1 is MGHRA and CDR2 YSYEKL. CDR3 nucleotides: TGCGCCAGCAGCCAAGCGTCCAGCACAGATACGCAGTATTTT. Protein sequence: CASSQASSTDTQYF.

V gene TRBV7-9 combines with J gene TRBJ1-2; a weak D match, TRBD1 (6 bases). The germline V and J ends were trimmed by 4 bases and 6 bases, with 18 bases remaining between them. There are 15 residues in the CDR3. The germline V gene has CDR1 SEHNR and CDR2 FQNEAQ (reference sequence). CDR3 amino acids: CASSSLMGGEHGYTF. CDR3 nucleotides: TGTGCCAGCAGCTCGTTGATGGGGGGCGAGCATGGCTACACCTTC.

This chain joins TRBV30 and TRBJ1-3; D is perhaps TRBD1 (6 bases). The CDR3 spans 16 residues. CDR1 is GTSNPN and CDR2 is SVGIG in the germline V gene (reference sequence). The ends were cut back, 1 base at V and 0 bases at J, with 13 bases in the middle. The CDR3 coding sequence is TGTGCCTGGAGTGGAGTAGGACAGAGCTCTGGAAACACCATATATTTT. Protein product: CAWSGVGQSSGNTIYF.

The rearrangement links TRBV7-9 to TRBJ2-5; a possible D gene is TRBD1 (6 bases). CDR1 and CDR2 (germline): SEHNR, FQNEAQ (reference sequence). This CDR3 spans 14 amino acids. Trimming cost V 8 bases and J 4 bases, with 17 bases left between them. The CDR3 region is CASGYVTGLETQYF. In DNA form, the CDR3 reads TGTGCCAGCGGATACGTGACAGGTCTAGAGACCCAGTACTTC.

Written as DNA, the CDR3 is TGTGCCAGCAGCTACGGATTGGGGTTTGGAAACACCATATATTTT. The encoded protein is CASSYGLGFGNTIYF. This chain links TRBV7-2 with TRBJ1-3; D remains ambiguous. The V gene's germline CDR1 is SGHTA and CDR2 FQGNSA. V was cut by 4 bases and J by 3 bases, with 13 bases left in between. This CDR3 region has 15 residues.

The rearrangement links TRBV5-4 to TRBJ2-1, with TRBD2 identical over 10 bases. V lost 4 bases, J lost 4 bases, and 5 bases stayed unmatched. CDR1 is SGHNT, CDR2 YYREEE, per germline (reference sequence). This CDR3 region has 15 residues. CDR3 in DNA: TGTGCCAGCAGCCCCGGGACTAGCGATTACAATGAGCAGTTCTTC. Its translation is CASSPGTSDYNEQFF.

This rearrangement joins TRBV5-1 to TRBJ1-4, with a weak D call TRBD1 (5 bases). There are 17 residues in the CDR3. From germline, CDR1 is SGHRS and CDR2 YFSETQ. Trimming took 1 base from V and 0 from J, leaving 13 bases between them. The DNA of the CDR3 is TGCGCCAGCAGCTTGAGGCAACTAGGGGCAACTAATGAAAAACTGTTTTTT. Translating gives CASSLRQLGATNEKLFF. Drawing the rest from reference TRBV5-1 and TRBJ1-4, the complete variable domain is KAGVTQTPRYLIKTRGQQVTLSCSPISGHRSVSWYQQTPGQGLQFLFEYFSETQRNKGNFPGRFSGRQFSNSRSEMNVSTLELGDSALYLCASSLRQLGATNEKLFFGSGTQLSVL.

The V and J genes are TRBV5-1 and TRBJ2-7; no clear D gene. Looked up from germline, CDR1 is SGHRS and CDR2 is YFSETQ. The CDR3 contains 14 residues. Trimming shortened V by 0 bases and J by 0 bases, and 7 bases separated the two germline ends. This CDR3 is CASSLVPDSYEQYF. As DNA, the CDR3 is TGCGCCAGCAGCTTGGTGCCAGACTCCTACGAGCAGTACTTC. Based on the CDR3 plus reference TRBV5-1 and TRBJ2-7, the full variable domain is KAGVTQTPRYLIKTRGQQVTLSCSPISGHRSVSWYQQTPGQGLQFLFEYFSETQRNKGNFPGRFSGRQFSNSRSEMNVSTLELGDSALYLCASSLVPDSYEQYFGPGTRLTVT.

The V gene is TRBV4-1, the J gene TRBJ1-5, with a weak D call TRBD1 (6 bases). The CDR3 loop spans 15 amino acids. Germline V gene sequence: CDR1 MGHRA, CDR2 YSYEKL. V was pared by 8 bases and J by 0 bases, with 14 bases between. The CDR3 sequence: CASGVSRGSNQPQHF. The CDR3 nucleotides read TGCGCCAGCGGCGTAAGCAGGGGTAGCAATCAGCCCCAGCATTTT.

This chain joins TRBV13 and TRBJ2-3; 8 bases align to TRBD2. CDR1 and CDR2 from the germline V gene are PRHDT and FYEKMQ (reference sequence). The CDR3 loop spans 16 amino acids. V was clipped by 2 bases and J by 2 bases; unmatched bases: 6. The CDR3 nucleotides read TGTGCCAGCAGCTTAACTAGCGGAATGTCCACAGATACGCAGTATTTT. Amino acids: CASSLTSGMSTDTQYF. Drawing the rest from reference TRBV13 and TRBJ2-3, the complete variable domain is AAGVIQSPRHLIKEKRETATLKCYPIPRHDTVYWYQQGPGQDPQFLISFYEKMQSDKGSIPDRFSAQQFSDYHSELNMSSLELGDSALYFCASSLTSGMSTDTQYFGPGTRLTVL.

The chain joins TRBV5-6 to TRBJ1-1; 7 nucleotides match TRBD1. The CDR3 runs to 13 residues. The V segment lost 4 bases and the J segment 3 bases; nucleotides outside the gene matches: 3. Per germline, CDR1 SGHDT and CDR2 YYEEEE. The CDR3 DNA sequence: TGTGCCAGCAGCCCGACAGGGTACACTGAAGCTTTCTTT. Translating it yields CASSPTGYTEAFF. The whole variable domain, remainder taken from reference TRBV5-6 and TRBJ1-1, is DAGVTQSPTHLIKTRGQQVTLRCSPKSGHDTVSWYQQALGQGPQFIFQYYEEEERQRGNFPDRFSGHQFPNYSSELNVNALLLGDSALYLCASSPTGYTEAFFGQGTRLTVV.

The V call is TRBV9, the J call TRBJ2-1; D assignment may be TRBD1 or TRBD2 (6 bases each). V was trimmed by 0 bases and J by 16 bases, leaving 29 bases between them. This CDR3 is 17 amino acids long. Germline V gives CDR1 SGDLS, CDR2 YYNGEE. The CDR3 sequence: CASSVESSSPPRGRQFF. The CDR3 DNA sequence: TGTGCCAGCAGCGTAGAGAGTAGCAGTCCCCCTCGGGGGCGTCAATTCTTC.